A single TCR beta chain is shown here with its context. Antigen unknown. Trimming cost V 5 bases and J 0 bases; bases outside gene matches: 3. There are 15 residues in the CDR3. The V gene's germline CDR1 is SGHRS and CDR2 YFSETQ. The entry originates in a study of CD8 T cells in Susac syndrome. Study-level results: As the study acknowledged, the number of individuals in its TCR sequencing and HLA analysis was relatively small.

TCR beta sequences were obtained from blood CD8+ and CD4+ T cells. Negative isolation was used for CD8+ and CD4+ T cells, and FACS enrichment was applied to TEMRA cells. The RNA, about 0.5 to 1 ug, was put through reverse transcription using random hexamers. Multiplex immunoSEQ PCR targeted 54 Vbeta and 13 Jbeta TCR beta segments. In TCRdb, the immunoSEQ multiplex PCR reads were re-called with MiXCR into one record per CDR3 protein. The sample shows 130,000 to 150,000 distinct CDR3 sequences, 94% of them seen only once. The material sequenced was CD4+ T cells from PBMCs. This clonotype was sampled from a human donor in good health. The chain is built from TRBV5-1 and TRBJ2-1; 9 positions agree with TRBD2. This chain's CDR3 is CASRLSGSSYNEQFF. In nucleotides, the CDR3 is TGCGCCAGCAGGCTTAGCGGGAGCTCCTACAATGAGCAGTTCTTC.